The source of this T cell receptor beta chain is a study of monozygotic twins with inflammatory bowel disease. General study points: Some repertoire variability may stem from patients' differing immunosuppressive treatments.

The CDR3 is 15 residues long. Per germline, CDR1 SGHAT and CDR2 FQNNGV. TCRdb reprocessed the 5' RACE reads and reports one entry per CDR3 protein, with no DNA. Its table records about 170,000 distinct CDR3 sequences. A word on this clonotype: Its antigen is unidentified.

Sequences were obtained from blood. This sequence was found in a human donor with ulcerative colitis or Crohn's disease, or a healthy co-twin of an affected twin (not recorded which). The chain joins TRBV11-2 to TRBJ2-7; TCRdb proposes TRBD1, but this gene call is untestable without DNA. CDR3 in amino acids: CASRTPGQGSREQYF.